The T cell receptor beta chain under discussion was sequenced for a study of shared clonotypes between healthy human individuals. Splitting of CD4+ cells produced CD45RA+ naive and CD45RA-negative memory subsets. Trimming at V came to 1 base and at J to 4 bases, leaving 7 bases not matched to a gene. The CDR3 runs to 16 residues. Germline V lookup: CDR1 SGHAT, CDR2 FQNNGV. Some clones are missing from TCRdb's copy, which holds only in-frame ones; the method was immunoSEQ multiplex PCR. The sample has over a million clones; around 95% are singletons. V and J are TRBV11-2 and TRBJ2-3, with 8 bases lining up with TRBD2. The receptor was derived from a man aged 30 to 39 in good health. Sequenced input: naive CD4+ T cells sorted from blood. Subset here: CD45RA+ positively selected. The CDR3 spells CASSLGGGRKSDTQYF. CDR3 bases: TGTGCCAGCAGCTTAGGTGGCGGGAGGAAGTCAGATACGCAGTATTTT.